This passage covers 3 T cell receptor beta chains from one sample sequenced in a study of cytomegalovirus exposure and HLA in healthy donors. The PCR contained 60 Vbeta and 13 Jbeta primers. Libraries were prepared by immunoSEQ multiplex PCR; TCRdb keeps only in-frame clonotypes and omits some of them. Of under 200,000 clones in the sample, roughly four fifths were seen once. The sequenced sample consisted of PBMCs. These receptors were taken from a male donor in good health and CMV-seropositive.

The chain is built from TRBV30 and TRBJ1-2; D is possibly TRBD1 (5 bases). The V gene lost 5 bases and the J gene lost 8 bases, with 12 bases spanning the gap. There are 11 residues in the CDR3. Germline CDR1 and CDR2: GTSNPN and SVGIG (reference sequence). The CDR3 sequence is CAWGDRAGYTF. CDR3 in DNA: TGTGCCTGGGGCGACAGAGCCGGCTACACCTTC.

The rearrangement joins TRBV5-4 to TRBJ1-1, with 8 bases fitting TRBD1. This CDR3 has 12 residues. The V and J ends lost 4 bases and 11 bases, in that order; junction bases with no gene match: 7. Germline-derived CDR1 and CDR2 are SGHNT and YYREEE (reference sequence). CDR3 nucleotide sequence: TGTGCCAGCAGCCCAGGACAGGGTATGGCTTTCTTT. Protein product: CASSPGQGMAFF. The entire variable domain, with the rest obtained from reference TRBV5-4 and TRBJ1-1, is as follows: ETGVTQSPTHLIKTRGQQVTLRCSSQSGHNTVSWYQQALGQGPQFIFQYYREEENGRGNFPPRFSGLQFPNYSSELNVNALELDDSALYLCASSPGQGMAFFGQGTRLTVV.

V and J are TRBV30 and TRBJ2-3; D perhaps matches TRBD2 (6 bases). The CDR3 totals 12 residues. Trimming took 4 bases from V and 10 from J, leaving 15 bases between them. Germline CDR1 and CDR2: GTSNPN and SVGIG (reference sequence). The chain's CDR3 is CAWTSSGGAQYF. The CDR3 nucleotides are TGTGCCTGGACCAGTAGCGGCGGCGCGCAGTATTTT.